These T cell receptor beta chains were read from a single sample in a study of OX40 agonist ivuxolimab in advanced cancers. Method: immunoSEQ multiplex PCR; TCRdb's copy keeps in-frame clones and lacks some. This sample carries under 50,000 clones, around 80% of them seen once, and the ten largest clones take about 5%. The source material was CD4+ or CD8+ T cells sorted from blood, sampled in a trial of the OX40 agonist ivuxolimab. All receptors derive from an adult with an advanced solid tumor such as melanoma, head and neck, liver or kidney cancer. The CDR3 runs from the conserved cysteine through the conserved F or W. The D gene is left open where the match is weak. Clone size is shown for a subset of rows, as once, few, many or a class of expanded clone.

V gene	D gene	J gene	clone size	CDR3 DNA	CDR3 protein
TRBV6-5	TRBD2	TRBJ2-3	NA	TGTGCCAGCAGTTCCAAACGGGGGGGTCGGACAGATACGCAGTATTTT	CASSSKRGGRTDTQYF
TRBV7-3	NA	TRBJ1-3	NA	TGTGCCAGCAGCCAAGGCTCAGGAAACACCATATATTTT	CASSQGSGNTIYF
TRBV2	NA	TRBJ2-5	NA	TGTGCCAGCAGTGTAGCACCGGGACTCGTGTACTTC	CASSVAPGLVYF
TRBV18	NA	TRBJ2-3	NA	TGTGCCAGCTCACCGGGACCTAGTTCAGATACGCAGTATTTT	CASSPGPSSDTQYF
TRBV28	NA	TRBJ2-7	NA	TGTGCCAGCAGTTTGCGGCAGTCCTACGAGCAGTACTTC	CASSLRQSYEQYF
TRBV28	NA	TRBJ1-5	NA	TGTGCCAGCAGTTTAGCCGGAACAGGGTTTCAGCCCCAGCATTTT	CASSLAGTGFQPQHF
TRBV7-3	TRBD2	TRBJ2-7	NA	TGTGCCAGCAGCTCCCAGTCACTAGCGGGGTCCTCCTACGAGCAGTACTTC	CASSSQSLAGSSYEQYF
TRBV27	NA	TRBJ1-6	NA	TGTGCCAGCAGTTTCGGCGGAAGCTCCTATAATTCACCCCTCCACTTT	CASSFGGSSYNSPLHF
TRBV5-1	TRBD2	TRBJ2-1	NA	TGCGCCAGCAGGTTTATGGCTAGCGGGATCAATGAGCAGTTCTTC	CASRFMASGINEQFF
TRBV28	NA	TRBJ1-6	NA	TGTGCCAGCAGTTTCAGGGAGTGGTCACCCCTCCACTTT	CASSFREWSPLHF
TRBV25-1	NA	TRBJ2-4	NA	TGTGCCAGCAGTGAATTACTAGCAAACATTCAGTACTTC	CASSELLANIQYF
TRBV7-8	TRBD1	TRBJ1-1	few	TGTGCCAGCAGCATTGACAGGGGGCAGGCAGAAGCTTTCTTT	CASSIDRGQAEAFF
TRBV10-3	TRBD1	TRBJ1-2	NA	TGTGCCAGCAGTACGGACAGGGGAAACTATGGCTACACCTTC	CASSTDRGNYGYTF
TRBV27	TRBD1	TRBJ1-2	NA	TGTGCCAGCAGTTTTCACGGGACAGGGAATGGCTACACCTTC	CASSFHGTGNGYTF
TRBV7-8	TRBD1	TRBJ2-7	NA	TGTGCCAGCAGCTTAGGACAGGGATTATGGTACTTC	CASSLGQGLWYF
TRBV30	TRBD1	TRBJ1-1	once	TGTGCCTGGAGTGACTCCCCAGACAGGGCCCGTGGAGAAGCTTTCTTT	CAWSDSPDRARGEAFF
TRBV6-5	NA	TRBJ2-1	NA	TGTGCCAGCAGGTTAGTAGGTGAGCAGTTCTTC	CASRLVGEQFF
TRBV15	NA	TRBJ2-7	NA	TGTGCCACCAGCGCCGGGGGCAGCTCCTACGAGCAGTACTTC	CATSAGGSSYEQYF
TRBV7-2	TRBD2	TRBJ2-7	NA	TGTGCCAGCAGCTTAGCTAGCGGGACCTACGAGCAGTACTTC	CASSLASGTYEQYF
TRBV7-9	NA	TRBJ2-2	NA	TGTGCCAGCAGCTCCCCCAGTAGGTCGGCTGGGGAGCTGTTTTTT	CASSSPSRSAGELFF
TRBV19	NA	TRBJ2-3	NA	TGTGCCAGTAGTATAGGAGGAGCTAGTGCCACAGATACGCAGTATTTT	CASSIGGASATDTQYF
TRBV28	NA	TRBJ1-1	few	TGTGCCAGCAGTCCCTTTGGTCCTGAAGCTTTCTTT	CASSPFGPEAFF
TRBV29-1	TRBD1	TRBJ2-1	NA	TGTAGCGTGCACAGGGGGCTAAATGAGCAGTTCTTC	CSVHRGLNEQFF
TRBV5-1	TRBD2	TRBJ2-1	NA	TGCGCCAGCAGCTTCCAGAGGCTAGCGGGAGGGCCCGGAGTTGAGCAGTTCTTC	CASSFQRLAGGPGVEQFF
TRBV9	NA	TRBJ2-5	NA	TGTGCCAGCAGCGTAGTCCCAGGGGGAGGGGAGACCCAGTACTTC	CASSVVPGGGETQYF
TRBV5-4	NA	TRBJ1-3	NA	TGTGCCAGCAGTCAATTTCCCAAGGGAGGACGGACGAGAAACACCATATATTTT	CASSQFPKGGRTRNTIYF
TRBV30	NA	TRBJ2-5	NA	TGTGCCTGGAGTGGCGCGGGAAGGGCCCAGTACTTC	CAWSGAGRAQYF
TRBV29-1	NA	TRBJ1-2	NA	TGCAGCGTTGACAGACCTAACTATGGCTACACCTTC	CSVDRPNYGYTF
TRBV6-1	NA	TRBJ1-5	NA	TGTGCCAGCAGGGTAGACAGTTTTGGACAGCCCCAGCATTTT	CASRVDSFGQPQHF
TRBV7-9	NA	TRBJ1-3	NA	TGTGCCAGCAGCCGGACCCCGGCGGGAAACACCATATATTTT	CASSRTPAGNTIYF
TRBV6-5	NA	TRBJ1-5	NA	TGTGCCAGCAGTCCTGACAAAATACCTAATCAGCCCCAGCATTTT	CASSPDKIPNQPQHF
TRBV6-6	NA	TRBJ1-4	NA	TGTGCCAGCAGTTACTCGAGACTGAGGAATGAAAAACTGTTTTTT	CASSYSRLRNEKLFF
TRBV10-3	NA	TRBJ1-5	NA	TGTGCCATCAGGCTTAGTAGCAATCAGCCCCAGCATTTT	CAIRLSSNQPQHF
TRBV28	NA	TRBJ2-7	NA	TGTGCCAGCAGTTTAAGCTCTCGGACCTACGAGCAGTACTTC	CASSLSSRTYEQYF
TRBV10-3	TRBD2	TRBJ2-2	NA	TGTGCCAGTAGCGGGAGGGCCGACGGGGAGCTGTTTTTT	CASSGRADGELFF
TRBV5-5	NA	TRBJ2-1	once	TGTGCCAGCAGCTTCACCTGGGCGCAGTCCAATGAGCAGTTCTTC	CASSFTWAQSNEQFF
TRBV7-3	NA	TRBJ2-5	NA	TGTGCCAGCAGCATGACAGTTCAAGAGACCCAGTACTTC	CASSMTVQETQYF
TRBV11-2	TRBD2	TRBJ2-3	NA	TGTGCCAGCAGCTTTCGAAGGCTAGCGGGAAAACCCCGAAATACGCAGTATTTT	CASSFRRLAGKPRNTQYF
TRBV30	NA	TRBJ1-3	NA	TGTGCCACAGGGCCCGCTGGAAACACCATATATTTT	CATGPAGNTIYF
TRBV6-1	NA	TRBJ2-7	NA	TGTGCCAGCAAAACCGGGACTTCTTTTTCCTACGAGCAGTACTTC	CASKTGTSFSYEQYF
TRBV4-2	TRBD1	TRBJ2-7	NA	TGTGCCAGCAGCCCGGGACAGTCTGTCAACGAGCAGTACTTC	CASSPGQSVNEQYF
TRBV28	NA	TRBJ1-2	NA	TGTGCCAGCAGTCCAGGGGTTGTCTATGGCTACACCTTC	CASSPGVVYGYTF
TRBV11-2	NA	TRBJ1-2	few	TGTGCCAGCAGCCGAAACCCGGCCATCTATGGCTACACCTTC	CASSRNPAIYGYTF
TRBV19	TRBD1	TRBJ2-5	NA	TGTGCCAGTAGTATCGGGACAGGGGCCTCCCAAGAGACCCAGTACTTC	CASSIGTGASQETQYF
TRBV4-3	TRBD1	TRBJ2-7	few	TGCGCCAGCAGCCGAGAGCCGGGACAGGGTTACGAGCAGTACTTC	CASSREPGQGYEQYF
TRBV5-4	NA	TRBJ2-5	NA	TGTGCCAGCAGCTTGTGGCAAGAGACCCAGTACTTC	CASSLWQETQYF
TRBV7-9	NA	TRBJ2-7	NA	TGTGCCAGTCGGGACCGTTCTAACTCCTACGAGCAGTACTTC	CASRDRSNSYEQYF
TRBV6-1	TRBD1	TRBJ2-7	NA	TGTGCCGCAGAGGGACAGGGGTACGAGCAGTACTTC	CAAEGQGYEQYF
TRBV5-1	NA	TRBJ2-1	NA	TGCGCCAGCAGCTTCCATGAGCAGTTCTTC	CASSFHEQFF
TRBV5-1	NA	TRBJ2-5	NA	TGCGCCAGCAGCCCCACCCCAAATTCGAACCAAGAGACCCAGTACTTC	CASSPTPNSNQETQYF
TRBV6-5	NA	TRBJ1-1	NA	TGTGCCAGCAGTTCCACAATGAACACTGAAGCTTTCTTT	CASSSTMNTEAFF
TRBV6-6	TRBD1	TRBJ1-5	NA	TGTGCCAGCAGTTTCCCGGGACAGTCGATGCCCCAGCATTTT	CASSFPGQSMPQHF
TRBV5-1	TRBD2	TRBJ2-1	NA	TGCGCCAGCAGCTTCGTCGCGGGAGGCCACAATGAGCAGTTCTTC	CASSFVAGGHNEQFF
TRBV7-9	NA	TRBJ2-1	NA	TGTGCCAGCAGCTTAGGTGGGACGGGCAGAAATGAGCAGTTCTTC	CASSLGGTGRNEQFF
TRBV6-5	NA	TRBJ1-6	NA	TGTGCCAGCAGTTACTCCAACAGGGCGGATGATTCACCCCTCCACTTT	CASSYSNRADDSPLHF
TRBV6-5	NA	TRBJ2-1	NA	TGTGCCAGCAGTTACCGGACCATCTTCAATGAGCAGTTCTTC	CASSYRTIFNEQFF
TRBV6-5	NA	TRBJ2-7	NA	TGTGCCAGCAGATATAGCGTTAGCTCCTACGAGCAGTACTTC	CASRYSVSSYEQYF
TRBV6-1	TRBD2	TRBJ2-1	NA	TGTGCCAGCAGTGTAGGGAGGGCGGTGGTAGGAGAGCAGTTCTTC	CASSVGRAVVGEQFF
TRBV6-1	NA	TRBJ1-1	NA	TGTGCCAGCAGAAGGGATGCCAGCCTCACTGAAGCTTTCTTT	CASRRDASLTEAFF
TRBV15	NA	TRBJ1-1	NA	TGTGCCACCAGCAAGGGATCGAACACTGAAGCTTTCTTT	CATSKGSNTEAFF